The following is a T cell receptor (beta chain) sequence with its context. The antigen is not known. The authors ran a second PCR of 7 to 11 cycles using a sample-barcoded 5' primer and a J-beta primer mix. Each CDR3 protein gets one entry after TCRdb re-called the 5' RACE reads with MiXCR. The sample includes 800,000 or so distinct CDR3 sequences, less than 80% of them seen just once. The entry originates in a study of blood T cells in healthy people across ages. Study-wide findings and caveats: Not knowing donor CMV status may have confounded expanded clonotype changes. The authors considered diversity estimates from one million T cells to be underestimates.

The CDR3 totals 14 residues. Trimming left V 3 bases short and J 4 bases short, with 10 bases between. The rearrangement uses TRBV12-3 or TRBV12-4 and TRBJ1-5; D is perhaps TRBD1 (5 bases). The sample was blood. The clonotype was recovered from a man younger than 40 in good health. The CDR3 sequence is CASSFSDRNQPQHF. The DNA for the CDR3 is TGTGCCAGCAGTTTTTCAGACAGAAATCAGCCCCAGCATTTT.